This TCR beta chain originates from a study of cytomegalovirus exposure and HLA in healthy donors. As for the study in general: The roughly 100 million unique TCR beta sequences, from about 180 million T cells, were found by an earlier analysis.

On this clone itself: Its antigen remains unknown.

Study findings and constraints: The authors listed around 150 TCR beta chains as cytomegalovirus-associated. HLA-A and HLA-B allele assignments for most subjects were reportedly predicted accurately using TCR beta sequences.

Primers included in the PCR were 60 Vbeta and 13 Jbeta primers. TCRdb keeps only in-frame clones here, not all; method: immunoSEQ multiplex PCR. There are about 90,000 clones in the sample; about three quarters occur only once, and roughly 4.5% lies in the top ten. The CDR3 is 15 residues long. The gene calls are TRBV21-1 and TRBJ2-2; TRBD2, the table's D call, was not compared with the DNA. TRBV21-1 is deemed a pseudogene. The sequencing sample was made of PBMCs. The sequence came from a woman between 40 and 50 years old in good health and CMV-seropositive. CDR3 loop: CASSESGANTGELFF. CDR3 nucleotide sequence: TGTGCCAGCAGCGAAAGCGGGGCGAACACCGGGGAGCTGTTTTTT.